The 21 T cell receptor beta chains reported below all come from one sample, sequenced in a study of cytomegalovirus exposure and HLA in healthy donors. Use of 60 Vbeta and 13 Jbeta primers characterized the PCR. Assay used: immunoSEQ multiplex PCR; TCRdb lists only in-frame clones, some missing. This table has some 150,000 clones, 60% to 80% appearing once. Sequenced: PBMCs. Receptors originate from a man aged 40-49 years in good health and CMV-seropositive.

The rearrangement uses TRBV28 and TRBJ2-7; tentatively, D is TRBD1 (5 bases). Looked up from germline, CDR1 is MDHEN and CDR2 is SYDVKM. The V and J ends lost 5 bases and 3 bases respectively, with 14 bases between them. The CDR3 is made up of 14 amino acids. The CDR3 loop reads CASSPQSGYYEQYF. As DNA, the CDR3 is TGTGCCAGCAGTCCACAATCAGGGTACTACGAGCAGTACTTC.

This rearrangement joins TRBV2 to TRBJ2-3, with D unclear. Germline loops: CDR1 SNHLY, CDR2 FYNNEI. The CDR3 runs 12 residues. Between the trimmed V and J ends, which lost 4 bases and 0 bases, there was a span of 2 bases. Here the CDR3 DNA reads TGTGCCAGCAGTGCTAGCACAGATACGCAGTATTTT. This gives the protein CASSASTDTQYF.

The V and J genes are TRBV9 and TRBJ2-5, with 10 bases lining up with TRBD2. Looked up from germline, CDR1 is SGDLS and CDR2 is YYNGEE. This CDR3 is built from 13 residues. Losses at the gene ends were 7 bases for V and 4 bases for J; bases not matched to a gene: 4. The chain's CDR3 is CASGLAGGETQYF. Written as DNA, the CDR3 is TGTGCCAGCGGTTTAGCGGGAGGAGAGACCCAGTACTTC. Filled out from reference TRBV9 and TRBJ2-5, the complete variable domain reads DSGVTQTPKHLITATGQRVTLRCSPRSGDLSVYWYQQSLDQGLQFLIQYYNGEERAKGNILERFSAQQFPDLHSELNLSSLELGDSALYFCASGLAGGETQYFGPGTRLLVL.

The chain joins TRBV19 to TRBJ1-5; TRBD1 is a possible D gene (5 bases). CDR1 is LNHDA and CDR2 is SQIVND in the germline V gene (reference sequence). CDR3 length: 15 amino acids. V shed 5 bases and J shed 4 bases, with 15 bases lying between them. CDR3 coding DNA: TGTGCCAGTAGTGCTAGAGGAGGGGTAAATCAGCCCCAGCATTTT. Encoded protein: CASSARGGVNQPQHF. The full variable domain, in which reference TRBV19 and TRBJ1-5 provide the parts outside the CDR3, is DGGITQSPKYLFRKEGQNVTLSCEQNLNHDAMYWYRQDPGQGLRLIYYSQIVNDFQKGDIAEGYSVSREKKESFPLTVTSAQKNPTAFYLCASSARGGVNQPQHFGDGTRLSIL.

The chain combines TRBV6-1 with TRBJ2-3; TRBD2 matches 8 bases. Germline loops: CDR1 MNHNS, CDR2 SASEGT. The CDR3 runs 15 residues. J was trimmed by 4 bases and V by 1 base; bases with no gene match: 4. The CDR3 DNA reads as TGTGCCAGCAGTGAAGTCCCAGCGGGGGCAGATACGCAGTATTTT. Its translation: CASSEVPAGADTQYF.

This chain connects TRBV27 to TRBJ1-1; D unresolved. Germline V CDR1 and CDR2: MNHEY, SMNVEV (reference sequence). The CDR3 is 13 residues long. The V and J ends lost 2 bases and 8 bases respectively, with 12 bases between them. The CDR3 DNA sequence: TGTGCCAGCAGTTTAAGGTTCGGGTCAGAAGCTTTCTTT. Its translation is CASSLRFGSEAFF.

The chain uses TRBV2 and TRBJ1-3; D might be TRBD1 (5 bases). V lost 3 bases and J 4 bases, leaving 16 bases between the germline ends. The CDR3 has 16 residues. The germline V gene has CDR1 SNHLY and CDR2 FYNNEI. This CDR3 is CASSDTGEKSGNTIYF. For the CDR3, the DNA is TGTGCCAGCAGTGATACGGGGGAGAAGTCCGGAAACACCATATATTTT.

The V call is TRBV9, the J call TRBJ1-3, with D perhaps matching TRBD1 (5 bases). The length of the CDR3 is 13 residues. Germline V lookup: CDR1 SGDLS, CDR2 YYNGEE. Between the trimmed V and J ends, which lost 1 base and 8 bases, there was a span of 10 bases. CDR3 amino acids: CASSVTRADTIYF. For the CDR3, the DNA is TGTGCCAGCAGCGTAACCAGGGCAGACACCATATATTTT. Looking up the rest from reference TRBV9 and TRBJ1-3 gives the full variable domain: DSGVTQTPKHLITATGQRVTLRCSPRSGDLSVYWYQQSLDQGLQFLIQYYNGEERAKGNILERFSAQQFPDLHSELNLSSLELGDSALYFCASSVTRADTIYFGEGSWLTVV.

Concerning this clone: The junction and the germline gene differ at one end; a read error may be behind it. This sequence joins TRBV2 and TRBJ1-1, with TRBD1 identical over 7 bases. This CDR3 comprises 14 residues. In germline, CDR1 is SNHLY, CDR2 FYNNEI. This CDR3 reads CASREGTAKNEAFF. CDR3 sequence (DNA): TGTGCCAGCAGGGAAGGGACAGCCAAGAATGAAGCTTTCTTT.

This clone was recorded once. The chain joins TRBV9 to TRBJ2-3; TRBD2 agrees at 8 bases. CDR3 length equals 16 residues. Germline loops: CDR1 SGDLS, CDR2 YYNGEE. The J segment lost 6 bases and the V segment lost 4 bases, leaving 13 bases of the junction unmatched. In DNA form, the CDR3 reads TGTGCCAGCAGCCTACGGGGGGGGGACAACCTGGATACGCAGTATTTT. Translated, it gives CASSLRGGDNLDTQYF.

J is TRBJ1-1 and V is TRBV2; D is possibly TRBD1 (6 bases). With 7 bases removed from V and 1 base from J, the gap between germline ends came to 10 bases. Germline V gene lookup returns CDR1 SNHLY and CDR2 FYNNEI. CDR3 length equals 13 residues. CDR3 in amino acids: CASTRQENTEAFF. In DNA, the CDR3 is TGTGCCAGCACCAGACAGGAGAACACTGAAGCTTTCTTT.

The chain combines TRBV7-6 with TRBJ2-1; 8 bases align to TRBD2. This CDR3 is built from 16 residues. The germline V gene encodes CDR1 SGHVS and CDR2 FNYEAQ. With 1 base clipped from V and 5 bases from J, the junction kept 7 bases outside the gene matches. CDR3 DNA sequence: TGTGCCAGCAGCTTAGGGGCACTAGCGGACCACAATGAGCAGTTCTTC. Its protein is CASSLGALADHNEQFF.

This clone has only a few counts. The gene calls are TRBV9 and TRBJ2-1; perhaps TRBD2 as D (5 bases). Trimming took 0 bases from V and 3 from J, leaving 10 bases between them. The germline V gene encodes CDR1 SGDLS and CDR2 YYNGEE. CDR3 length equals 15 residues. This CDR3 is CASSVEVEGYNEQFF. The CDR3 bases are TGTGCCAGCAGCGTAGAGGTAGAGGGCTACAATGAGCAGTTCTTC.

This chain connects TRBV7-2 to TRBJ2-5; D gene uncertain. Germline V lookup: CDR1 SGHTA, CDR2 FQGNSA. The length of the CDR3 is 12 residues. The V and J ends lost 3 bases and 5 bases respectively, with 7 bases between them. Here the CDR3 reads CASSFHGETQYF. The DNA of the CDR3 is TGTGCCAGCAGCTTCCACGGGGAGACCCAGTACTTC.

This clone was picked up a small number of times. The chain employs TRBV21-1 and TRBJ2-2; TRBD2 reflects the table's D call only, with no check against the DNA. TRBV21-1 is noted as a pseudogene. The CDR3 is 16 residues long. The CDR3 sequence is CASSKVPITSTGELFF. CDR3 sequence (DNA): TGTGCCAGCAGCAAAGTCCCCATTACTAGCACCGGGGAGCTGTTTTTT.

Here the CDR3 DNA reads TGTGCCAGCACGGGTAAGGGCGCGGGGAACACTGAAGCTTTCTTT. Protein: CASTGKGAGNTEAFF. This chain joins TRBV6-5 and TRBJ1-1, with no clear D. V was cut by 7 bases and J by 1 base, with 16 bases left in between. CDR3 size: 15 residues. Germline V gene sequence: CDR1 MNHEY, CDR2 SVGAGI.

The DNA for the CDR3 is TGTGCCAGCAGCGTAGATTTGGGGGGTGAGCAGTTCTTC. Translating gives CASSVDLGGEQFF. The V gene is TRBV9, the J gene TRBJ2-1; D perhaps matches TRBD2 (6 bases). The CDR3 sequence is 13 residues long. V was trimmed by 0 bases and J by 9 bases, leaving 10 bases between them. The germline gives CDR1 SGDLS, CDR2 YYNGEE.

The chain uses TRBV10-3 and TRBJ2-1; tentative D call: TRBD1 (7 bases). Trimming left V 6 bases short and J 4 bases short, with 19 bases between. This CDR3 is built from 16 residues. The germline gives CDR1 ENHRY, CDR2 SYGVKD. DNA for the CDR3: TGTGCCATCAGGCCATCCACAGGGGAGGAGTACAATGAGCAGTTCTTC. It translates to CAIRPSTGEEYNEQFF.

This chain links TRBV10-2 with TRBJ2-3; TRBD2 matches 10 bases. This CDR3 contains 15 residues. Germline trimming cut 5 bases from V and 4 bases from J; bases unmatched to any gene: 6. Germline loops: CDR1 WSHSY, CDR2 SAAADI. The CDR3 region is CASSPSGRAADTQYF. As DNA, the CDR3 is TGCGCCAGCAGTCCCAGCGGGAGGGCCGCAGATACGCAGTATTTT.

CDR3 protein: CASSLLGEETQYF. The CDR3 DNA sequence: TGTGCCAGCAGCTTGTTAGGGGAAGAGACCCAGTACTTC. The genes are TRBV5-6 and TRBJ2-5; D perhaps matches TRBD1 (5 bases). Between the trimmed V and J ends, which lost 1 base and 3 bases, there was a span of 7 bases. Germline lookup yields CDR1 SGHDT and CDR2 YYEEEE. The CDR3 runs 13 residues.

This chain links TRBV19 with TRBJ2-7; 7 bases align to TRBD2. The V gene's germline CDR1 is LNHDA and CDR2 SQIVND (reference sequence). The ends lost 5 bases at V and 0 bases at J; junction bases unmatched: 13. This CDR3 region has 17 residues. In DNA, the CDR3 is TGTGCCAGTAGTGGAAGGCGTGGTAGCGGGCGCTCCTACGAGCAGTACTTC. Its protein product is CASSGRRGSGRSYEQYF.